This paragraph reports one TCR beta chain. Its antigen is not identified. This sample was taken from a study of tumor-infiltrating lymphocytes in primary liver carcinoma. At the level of the study: Enrolled patients were male and female, aged 30 to 69 years. Every sample contained roughly 3.65 to 8 million productive TCRbeta reads, and these numbers were similar from one tissue type to another. The study's findings and limits: Tumors carried a top-250-clone fraction significantly exceeding that of blood (p = 0.039). Tumor-adjacent and tumor-blood pairs shared less of their repertoires than tumor region pairs shared.

Unsorted whole blood supplied the RNA, and germline DNA was extracted too. The CDR3 runs to 18 residues. The germline V gene encodes CDR1 MNHNY and CDR2 SVGAGI (reference sequence). V lost 6 bases and J lost 1; bases outside the gene matches: 13. Constant-region priming of 500 to 550 ng total RNA yielded TCR beta cDNA. Amplification in three nested multiplex PCR rounds with slightly modified ARM-PCR gave rise to TCR beta libraries. Both of the initial two PCR rounds ran for around 9 cycles and employed TRBV1-TRBV30 forward primers alongside a C-beta reverse primer. TCRdb re-called the multiplex PCR reads through MiXCR, storing one row per CDR3 protein. Among about 330,000 distinct CDR3 sequences listed, around 60% were seen once.

This TCR was recovered from a middle-aged man with primary liver carcinoma and hepatitis B virus infection. The sequenced material came from peripheral blood. The chain employs TRBV6-6 and TRBJ1-5; 9 positions match TRBD1. The CDR3 coding sequence is TGTGCCAGCAGCATTATGAATACAGGGGGCACCAGCAATCAGCCCCAGCATTTT. Its translation: CASSIMNTGGTSNQPQHF.